These 15 T cell receptor beta chains were sequenced from one sample in a study of blood T cell repertoires in COVID-19. The protocol was immunoSEQ multiplex PCR, while the TCRdb copy is restricted to in-frame clones and leaves out a portion. The sample yields over 150,000 clones, roughly 84% seen once. Sequencing was carried out using peripheral blood. The receptors derive from a woman aged 55-70 years with COVID-19, enrolled during active disease.

The CDR3 DNA reads as TGCGCCAGCAGCCCGCAGGTTAACACCGGGGAGCTGTTTTTT. It yields the protein CASSPQVNTGELFF. The chain uses TRBV5-1 and TRBJ2-2, with no clear D. The CDR3 runs to 14 residues. Per the germline V gene, CDR1 is SGHRS and CDR2 is YFSETQ. V was shortened by 4 bases and J by 2 bases, with 9 bases between the two germline ends.

This sequence joins TRBV5-1 and TRBJ1-2; weak D call: TRBD1 (6 bases). CDR3 length: 15 amino acids. Germline lookup yields CDR1 SGHRS and CDR2 YFSETQ. V was cut by 4 bases and J by 8 bases, with 21 bases left in between. CDR3 residues: CASSEYSGTPRGYTF. DNA for the CDR3: TGCGCCAGCAGCGAATATTCCGGGACACCCAGGGGCTACACCTTC.

The J gene is TRBJ2-2, the V gene TRBV18; D is possibly TRBD1 (6 bases). The V gene's germline CDR1 is KGHSH and CDR2 LQKENI. The CDR3 is made up of 16 amino acids. V lost 1 base to trimming and J lost 5 bases, with 14 bases between them. CDR3 protein: CASSPQSGTRTGELFF. In nucleotides, the CDR3 is TGTGCCAGCTCACCACAGAGTGGGACAAGGACCGGGGAGCTGTTTTTT.

The rearrangement links TRBV7-6 to TRBJ2-1, with a tentative D call TRBD2 (6 bases). Germline CDR1 is SGHVS and CDR2 is FNYEAQ. The CDR3 is made up of 19 amino acids. Trimming left V 2 bases short and J 2 bases short, with 22 bases between. DNA for the CDR3: TGTGCCAGCAGCTTATCTCGCCTTAGCGGACGAACAACCTACAATGAGCAGTTCTTC. This translates into CASSLSRLSGRTTYNEQFF.

The rearrangement links TRBV5-1 to TRBJ2-1; possibly TRBD1 for D (5 bases). The germline gives CDR1 SGHRS, CDR2 YFSETQ. V was cut by 3 bases and J by 0 bases, with 10 bases left in between. This CDR3 is built from 15 residues. CDR3 sequence: CASSYSTASYNEQFF. In nucleotides, the CDR3 is TGCGCCAGCAGCTACTCGACAGCCTCCTACAATGAGCAGTTCTTC.

This clone was seen just once. V gene TRBV7-9 combines with J gene TRBJ2-5, with D perhaps TRBD2 (6 bases). The CDR3 runs to 13 residues. CDR1 is SEHNR, CDR2 FQNEAQ, per germline (reference sequence). Trimming stripped 1 base from V and 5 bases from J, with 8 bases between. Here the CDR3 reads CASSLEAGETQYF. The CDR3 coding sequence is TGTGCCAGCAGCTTAGAGGCGGGGGAGACCCAGTACTTC.

V usage is TRBV19 and J usage is TRBJ2-5, with 9 bases identical to TRBD2. With V trimmed by 0 bases and J by 2 bases, 10 bases remained unmatched. Germline lookup yields CDR1 LNHDA and CDR2 SQIVND (reference sequence). The CDR3 sequence is 18 residues long. CDR3 residues: CASSIDASGSGGQETQYF. The CDR3 DNA follows: TGTGCCAGTAGTATAGATGCATCGGGTAGCGGGGGTCAAGAGACCCAGTACTTC.

This chain uses TRBV27 with TRBJ1-1; the match to TRBD1 covers 7 bases. The CDR3 has 17 residues. Looked up from germline, CDR1 is MNHEY and CDR2 is SMNVEV (reference sequence). V was pared by 2 bases and J by 3 bases, with 12 bases of the junction left unmatched. CDR3: CASSLAQTGWDDTEAFF. DNA for the CDR3: TGTGCCAGCAGTTTAGCCCAGACAGGGTGGGATGACACTGAAGCTTTCTTT.

This clone was detected only once. The chain couples TRBV10-3 to TRBJ2-1; 9 bases are shared with TRBD2. V shed 8 bases and J 6 bases; nucleotides not matched to a gene: 5. Germline V gene sequence: CDR1 ENHRY, CDR2 SYGVKD. CDR3 length: 13 residues. The CDR3 here is CAISGSGGNEQFF. The CDR3 nucleotides are TGTGCCATCTCAGGTAGCGGGGGCAATGAGCAGTTCTTC.

The V call is TRBV10-1, the J call TRBJ1-4; a weak D match, TRBD1 (6 bases). Trimming pared 4 bases from V and 7 bases from J, leaving 16 bases between. Germline loops: CDR1 WNHNN, CDR2 SYGVQD (reference sequence). The CDR3 covers 15 residues. The CDR3 sequence is CASSAAGDLGEKLFF. The CDR3, as DNA: TGCGCCAGCAGTGCGGCAGGGGATTTGGGTGAAAAACTGTTTTTT.

The V call is TRBV2, the J call TRBJ2-1; 10 nucleotides align to TRBD2. J lost 7 bases, V lost 7 bases, and 10 bases had no gene match. CDR1 and CDR2 (germline): SNHLY, FYNNEI. The CDR3 is 15 residues long. The CDR3 region has the DNA TGTGCCAGCAATAGAGGACTAGCGGTTTTAAATGAGCAGTTCTTC. Protein: CASNRGLAVLNEQFF.

The chain joins TRBV3-1 (or the pseudogene TRBV3-2) to TRBJ1-5; D unclear. Germline V gene lookup returns CDR1 LGHDT and CDR2 YNNKEL (reference sequence). The CDR3 sequence is 14 residues long. The ends were cut back, 1 base at V and 4 bases at J, with 8 bases in the middle. CDR3: CASSQGAGNQPQHF. The CDR3 region has the DNA TGTGCCAGCAGCCAAGGGGCGGGAAATCAGCCCCAGCATTTT.

This clone turned up a few times. The V gene is TRBV7-8, the J gene TRBJ1-2, with D maybe TRBD1 (6 bases). The CDR3 spans 13 residues. Germline V gene sequence: CDR1 SGHVS, CDR2 FQNEAQ. V was trimmed by 5 bases and J by 1 base, leaving 8 bases between them. Here the CDR3 DNA reads TGTGCCAGCAGCCGACAGGTTAACTATGGCTACACCTTC. It encodes CASSRQVNYGYTF.

J is TRBJ1-1 and V is TRBV7-6; a weak D match, TRBD1 (6 bases). This CDR3 spans 14 amino acids. CDR1 and CDR2 (germline): SGHVS, FNYEAQ. Trimming shortened V by 4 bases and J by 0 bases, and 9 bases separated the two germline ends. CDR3 bases: TGTGCCAGCAGCTCGGGACACCTGAACACTGAAGCTTTCTTT. It is translated as CASSSGHLNTEAFF.

CDR3 sequence (DNA): TGTGCCAGCAGCGCCCCCCACGGCGGGAGGTCCTACAATGAGCAGTTCTTC. It yields the protein CASSAPHGGRSYNEQFF. The chain recombines TRBV7-8 with TRBJ2-1, with 8 bases matching TRBD2. CDR1 is SGHVS, CDR2 FQNEAQ, per germline. There are 17 residues in the CDR3. V shed 5 bases and J 1 base; nucleotides not matched to a gene: 10.